The 30 T cell receptor beta chains listed next were all sequenced from one sample in a study of control samples from healthy donors and cancer patients. TCRdb's table, derived via immunoSEQ multiplex PCR, lists solely in-frame clones and lacks some. Of over 150,000 clones in the sample, roughly nine tenths were seen once. Sequencing was performed on blood. The receptors shown here come from a man aged 30-40 years in good health.

The CDR3 sequence: CASEDGVSEKLFF. The CDR3 DNA reads TGTGCCAGCGAGGATGGGGTTTCTGAAAAACTGTTTTTT. The chain carries TRBV12-3 or TRBV12-4 and TRBJ1-4; D is ambiguous. CDR3 size: 13 residues. V lost 8 bases and J lost 7, with 14 bases in between.

The rearrangement links TRBV7-2 to TRBJ2-3; D gene uncertain. The CDR3 is 12 residues long. The germline V gene has CDR1 SGHTA and CDR2 FQGNSA. Trimming pared 8 bases from V and 1 base from J, leaving 7 bases between. Here the CDR3 reads CASRIGTDTQYF. Written as DNA, the CDR3 is TGTGCCAGCCGGATAGGCACAGATACGCAGTATTTT.

The CDR3 bases are TGTGCCAGCAGCCAGGGAGGAGGCGGTGAAAAACTGTTTTTT. Protein sequence: CASSQGGGGEKLFF. V usage is TRBV4-2 and J usage is TRBJ1-4, with D unclear. The V gene lost 3 bases and the J gene lost 7 bases, with 12 bases spanning the gap. The CDR3 contains 14 residues. The V gene's germline CDR1 is LGHNA and CDR2 YNFKEQ.

J is TRBJ1-5 and V is TRBV15; weak D call: TRBD1 (5 bases). Germline V gene lookup returns CDR1 LNHNV and CDR2 YYDKDF (reference sequence). This CDR3 has 15 residues. V shed 5 bases and J shed 3 bases, with 14 bases lying between them. CDR3 residues: CATSGDGRFNQPQHF. The CDR3 nucleotides read TGTGCCACCAGCGGGGACGGTCGATTCAATCAGCCCCAGCATTTT.

This chain uses TRBV27 with TRBJ1-4; D might be TRBD1 (6 bases). Germline-derived CDR1 and CDR2 are MNHEY and SMNVEV (reference sequence). The CDR3 loop spans 15 amino acids. V dropped 7 bases and J dropped 5 bases, with 17 bases sitting between them. The CDR3 DNA reads as TGTGCCAGCAAGTCCGGGGGGGCAGGAAATGAAAAACTGTTTTTT. It codes for CASKSGGAGNEKLFF.

The V call is TRBV4-1, the J call TRBJ1-5; 9 bases line up with TRBD1. CDR3 length: 18 amino acids. V was clipped by 2 bases and J by 4 bases; unmatched bases: 12. Looked up from germline, CDR1 is MGHRA and CDR2 is YSYEKL. CDR3 bases: TGCGCCAGCAGCCAACCCCCCGGCCAGGGACAGGGTAATCAGCCCCAGCATTTT. This codes for CASSQPPGQGQGNQPQHF.

V usage is TRBV20-1 and J usage is TRBJ1-2; D not certain. Germline V lookup: CDR1 DFQATT, CDR2 SNEGSKA (reference sequence). The CDR3 is made up of 11 amino acids. The V end lost 3 bases, the J end lost 4 bases, and 6 bases lay between the germline ends. The CDR3 coding sequence is TGCAGTGCTAGTACGATCTATGGCTACACCTTC. It translates to CSASTIYGYTF.

J is TRBJ2-5 and V is TRBV7-8; D might be TRBD2 (6 bases). The V end lost 1 base, the J end lost 2 bases, and 14 bases lay between the germline ends. In germline, CDR1 is SGHVS, CDR2 FQNEAQ. CDR3 length: 16 amino acids. The CDR3 here is CASSLGVGGGQETQYF. The CDR3 DNA reads as TGTGCCAGCAGCTTAGGGGTCGGGGGAGGTCAAGAGACCCAGTACTTC.

This chain links TRBV27 with TRBJ2-4; tentative D call: TRBD2 (5 bases). This CDR3 has 15 amino acids. CDR1 and CDR2 from the germline V gene are MNHEY and SMNVEV (reference sequence). V lost 7 bases and J lost 6, with 19 bases in between. Here the CDR3 DNA reads TGTGCCAGCACATCCTTAATGGGGAGTAGAAACATTCAGTACTTC. This sequence encodes CASTSLMGSRNIQYF.

This clone was found once. The chain has TRBV2 and TRBJ2-2; TRBD1 is a possible D gene (6 bases). Per the germline V gene, CDR1 is SNHLY and CDR2 is FYNNEI. V shed 3 bases and J shed 6 bases, with 14 bases lying between them. This CDR3 spans 15 amino acids. CDR3 region: CASSDRGSKAGELFF. The CDR3 bases are TGTGCCAGCAGTGACAGGGGTAGTAAGGCCGGGGAGCTGTTTTTT.

The gene calls are TRBV7-2 and TRBJ2-7, with 8 bases aligning to TRBD2. Losses at the gene ends were 2 bases for V and 6 bases for J; bases not matched to a gene: 9. Germline CDR1 reads SGHTA; CDR2 reads FQGNSA. This CDR3 contains 15 residues. The CDR3 is CASSLTGTRVSEQYF. The CDR3 nucleotides read TGTGCCAGCAGCTTAACCGGGACTAGGGTGAGCGAGCAGTACTTC. Drawing the rest from reference TRBV7-2 and TRBJ2-7, the complete variable domain is GAGVSQSPSNKVTEKGKDVELRCDPISGHTALYWYRQSLGQGLEFLIYFQGNSAPDKSGLPSDRFSAERTGGSVSTLTIQRTQQEDSAVYLCASSLTGTRVSEQYFGPGTRLTVT.

The chain links TRBV19 to TRBJ1-5; weak D call: TRBD1 (6 bases). The CDR3 has 14 residues. CDR1 LNHDA and CDR2 SQIVND come from the germline V gene (reference sequence). Trimming removed 6 bases from V and 7 bases from J, with 16 bases in between. The CDR3 loop is CASRLQGGEQPQHF. CDR3 sequence (DNA): TGTGCCAGTAGACTACAGGGCGGAGAGCAGCCCCAGCATTTT.

This clone was counted a single time. J is TRBJ2-5 and V is TRBV19, with 9 bases matching TRBD2. Germline lookup yields CDR1 LNHDA and CDR2 SQIVND (reference sequence). This CDR3 region has 15 residues. V shed 5 bases, J shed 5 bases, and the junction held 9 bases outside the gene matches. The CDR3 spells CASSPRTSARETQYF. The CDR3 DNA reads as TGTGCCAGTAGTCCGAGGACTAGCGCCAGGGAGACCCAGTACTTC.

CDR3 DNA sequence: TGTGCCTGGATGCGGGATTCGTATGCTTTCTTT. Protein: CAWMRDSYAFF. The chain carries TRBV30 and TRBJ1-1, with D unclear. Trimming pared 4 bases from V and 11 bases from J, leaving 14 bases between. The CDR3 contains 11 residues. Germline CDR1 reads GTSNPN; CDR2 reads SVGIG (reference sequence).

The V and J genes are TRBV28 and TRBJ1-5; weak D call: TRBD1 (5 bases). The CDR3 totals 15 residues. V lost 3 bases and J 2 bases, leaving 11 bases between the germline ends. Per the germline V gene, CDR1 is MDHEN and CDR2 is SYDVKM. CDR3 protein: CASSFRQGGNQPQHF. The CDR3 DNA is TGTGCCAGCAGTTTTAGGCAGGGCGGCAATCAGCCCCAGCATTTT.

The rearrangement uses TRBV15 and TRBJ2-1, with D perhaps matching TRBD2 (6 bases). CDR1 and CDR2 from the germline V gene are LNHNV and YYDKDF (reference sequence). V lost 0 bases and J lost 7, with 13 bases in between. The CDR3 sequence is 15 residues long. Here the CDR3 reads CATSRDREVTNEQFF. The CDR3 bases are TGTGCCACCAGCAGAGATAGGGAGGTTACAAATGAGCAGTTCTTC.

CDR3 nucleotides: TGCGCCAGCAGTACAGGGGGACAGCCCCAGCATTTT. Its translation is CASSTGGQPQHF. This chain uses TRBV10-1 with TRBJ1-5; 8 bases are shared with TRBD1. This CDR3 comprises 12 residues. Germline CDR1 WNHNN, CDR2 SYGVQD (reference sequence). V was clipped by 5 bases and J by 7 bases; unmatched bases: 1.

The V and J genes are TRBV7-9 and TRBJ1-1; D is unclear. V lost 4 bases, J lost 5 bases, and 11 bases lay in between. This CDR3 is built from 13 residues. Looked up from germline, CDR1 is SEHNR and CDR2 is FQNEAQ (reference sequence). This CDR3 reads CASSSPMETEAFF. The CDR3 nucleotides are TGTGCCAGCAGCTCCCCAATGGAGACTGAAGCTTTCTTT.

This chain uses TRBV9 with TRBJ1-1; D is uncertain. The CDR3 extends over 15 amino acids. V lost 3 bases, J lost 0 bases, and 12 bases lay in between. CDR1 is SGDLS and CDR2 is YYNGEE in the germline V gene. Here the CDR3 reads CASSGGSPLNTEAFF. CDR3 coding DNA: TGTGCCAGCAGCGGAGGGTCGCCGTTGAACACTGAAGCTTTCTTT. Combining the CDR3 with reference TRBV9 and TRBJ1-1 gives the whole variable domain DSGVTQTPKHLITATGQRVTLRCSPRSGDLSVYWYQQSLDQGLQFLIQYYNGEERAKGNILERFSAQQFPDLHSELNLSSLELGDSALYFCASSGGSPLNTEAFFGQGTRLTVV.

The chain has TRBV5-1 and TRBJ2-3; D uncertain. The ends were cut back, 5 bases at V and 1 base at J, with 5 bases in the middle. The length of the CDR3 is 12 residues. Germline V gene sequence: CDR1 SGHRS, CDR2 YFSETQ. CDR3 bases: TGCGCCAGCAGGGTCGGCACAGATACGCAGTATTTT. Its protein product is CASRVGTDTQYF.

This clone was detected once. V gene TRBV5-1 combines with J gene TRBJ2-1; D is unresolved. This CDR3 has 15 residues. V lost 6 bases and J 0 bases, leaving 13 bases between the germline ends. The V gene's germline CDR1 is SGHRS and CDR2 YFSETQ. CDR3 sequence (DNA): TGCGCCAGCACGCCTTTCCCGAACTCCTACAATGAGCAGTTCTTC. Encoded protein: CASTPFPNSYNEQFF.

In nucleotides, the CDR3 is TGTGCCAGCAGTTTATGGCAGGGGACCAATCAGCCCCAGCATTTT. This codes for CASSLWQGTNQPQHF. This rearrangement joins TRBV27 to TRBJ1-5, with D possibly being TRBD1 (6 bases). The CDR3 is 15 residues long. Trimming left V 1 base short and J 3 bases short, with 10 bases between. Germline values: CDR1 MNHEY, CDR2 SMNVEV (reference sequence).

The chain uses TRBV5-1 and TRBJ1-1; 9 bases line up with TRBD1. CDR1 and CDR2 (germline): SGHRS, YFSETQ. This CDR3 contains 14 residues. J gave up 6 bases and V 0 bases, and 3 bases lay outside the gene matches. CDR3 loop: CASSLVGQGPEAFF. In DNA, the CDR3 is TGCGCCAGCAGCTTGGTGGGACAGGGCCCTGAAGCTTTCTTT. The full variable domain, rest sourced from reference TRBV5-1 and TRBJ1-1, is KAGVTQTPRYLIKTRGQQVTLSCSPISGHRSVSWYQQTPGQGLQFLFEYFSETQRNKGNFPGRFSGRQFSNSRSEMNVSTLELGDSALYLCASSLVGQGPEAFFGQGTRLTVV.

The chain recombines TRBV5-1 with TRBJ2-7, with D hard to call. Germline assignment: CDR1 SGHRS and CDR2 YFSETQ. The V end lost 2 bases, the J end lost 3 bases, and 9 bases lay between the germline ends. The CDR3 is made up of 13 amino acids. The CDR3 protein is CASSLSARYEQYF. CDR3 bases: TGCGCCAGCAGCTTATCAGCGCGCTACGAGCAGTACTTC.

The rearrangement uses TRBV2 and TRBJ1-1; 7 positions match TRBD1. Germline assignment: CDR1 SNHLY and CDR2 FYNNEI. The CDR3 is 12 amino acids. With 1 base clipped from V and 12 bases from J, the junction kept 5 bases outside the gene matches. The CDR3 loop is CASSEGSGGTFF. CDR3 DNA: TGTGCCAGCAGTGAAGGGTCAGGGGGGACTTTCTTT.

J is TRBJ1-4 and V is TRBV10-3; D remains ambiguous. Trimming removed 0 bases from V and 7 bases from J, with 9 bases in between. CDR1 and CDR2 from the germline V gene are ENHRY and SYGVKD. The CDR3 is made up of 14 amino acids. The CDR3 DNA follows: TGTGCCATCAGTGAGTCCAAAATCTCTGAAAAACTGTTTTTT. Protein sequence: CAISESKISEKLFF.

This chain connects TRBV12-3 or TRBV12-4 to TRBJ1-5; D is unclear. The V and J ends lost 1 base and 5 bases respectively, with 3 bases between them. The CDR3 is 12 residues long. The DNA of the CDR3 is TGTGCCAGCAGTTTAGGGGATCAGCCCCAGCATTTT. This codes for CASSLGDQPQHF.

This clone was detected only once. The V and J genes are TRBV27 and TRBJ2-3; TRBD1 is a possible D gene (6 bases). The CDR3 is 15 amino acids. V dropped 4 bases and J dropped 0 bases, with 11 bases sitting between them. The germline V gene has CDR1 MNHEY and CDR2 SMNVEV (reference sequence). The CDR3 bases are TGTGCCAGCAGTTCCGGGACAACTAGCACAGATACGCAGTATTTT. Translated: CASSSGTTSTDTQYF.

The rearrangement joins TRBV4-1 to TRBJ2-7, with 7 bases lining up with TRBD2. V shed 4 bases, J shed 3 bases, and the junction held 6 bases outside the gene matches. Germline V lookup: CDR1 MGHRA, CDR2 YSYEKL. The CDR3 is made up of 14 amino acids. The CDR3 is CASSPTSANYEQYF. For the CDR3, the DNA is TGCGCCAGCAGCCCCACTAGCGCGAACTACGAGCAGTACTTC.

The rearrangement joins TRBV7-2 to TRBJ1-5; a weak D match, TRBD1 (5 bases). The CDR3 extends over 13 amino acids. V gave up 4 bases and J gave up 7 bases, with 11 bases separating them. CDR1 is SGHTA, CDR2 FQGNSA, per germline. The CDR3 loop is CASSYDGGQPQHF. The CDR3 region has the DNA TGTGCCAGCAGCTACGACGGGGGGCAGCCCCAGCATTTT.